This T cell receptor (beta chain) was sequenced during a study of blood T cell repertoires in COVID-19. Across the study: From the United States, Italy and Spain came samples of acute and convalescent COVID-19. In each case, the material was cDNA or gDNA derived from T cells, B-cell-depleted T cells, or PBMCs.

Original processing notes: Amplification of reference gene primers provided the estimated nucleated cell counts. Some clones are missing from TCRdb's copy, which holds only in-frame ones; the method was immunoSEQ multiplex PCR. Clone size and the V and J calls come from that table; the DNA yielded D and trimming. The sample lists some 240,000 clones; 84% were seen once. The sequencing input was peripheral blood. The sequence was collected from a woman in her thirties or forties who had recovered from COVID-19.

The CDR3 DNA reads as TGTGCCAGCAGCTTAGCGGGACTAGCGTTTCCGACAGATACGCAGTATTTT. As protein: CASSLAGLAFPTDTQYF. The chain couples TRBV7-2 to TRBJ2-3, with TRBD2 matching over 10 bases. CDR1 is SGHTA, CDR2 FQGNSA, per germline. V trimming: 0 bases; J trimming: 3 bases; junction bases outside the gene matches: 6. This CDR3 has 17 amino acids. The full variable domain, completed using reference TRBV7-2 and TRBJ2-3, is GAGVSQSPSNKVTEKGKDVELRCDPISGHTALYWYRQSLGQGLEFLIYFQGNSAPDKSGLPSDRFSAERTGGSVSTLTIQRTQQEDSAVYLCASSLAGLAFPTDTQYFGPGTRLTVL.